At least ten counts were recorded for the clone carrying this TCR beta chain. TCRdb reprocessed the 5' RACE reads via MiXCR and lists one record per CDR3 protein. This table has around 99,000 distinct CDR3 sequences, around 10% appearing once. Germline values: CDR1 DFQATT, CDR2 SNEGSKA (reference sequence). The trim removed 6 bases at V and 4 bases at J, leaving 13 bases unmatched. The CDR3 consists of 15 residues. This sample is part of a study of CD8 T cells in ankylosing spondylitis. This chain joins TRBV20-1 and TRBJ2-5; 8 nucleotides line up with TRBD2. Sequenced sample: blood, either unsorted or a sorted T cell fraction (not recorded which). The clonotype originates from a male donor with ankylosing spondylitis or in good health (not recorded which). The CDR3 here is CSATSGGPNSETQYF. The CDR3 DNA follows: TGCAGTGCCACTTCGGGGGGGCCGAATTCAGAGACCCAGTACTTC.